Listed below are T cell receptor beta chains from one sample, sequenced in a study of beta chain features in type 1 diabetes. Profiled with immunoSEQ multiplex PCR; TCRdb holds only in-frame clones, not every one. The table shows 600,000 to 700,000 clones, with around 11% occurring only once. Material: naive CD4+ T cells from blood. The receptors were gathered from a man aged 25 to 45 with type 1 diabetes. The CDR3 runs from the conserved cysteine through the conserved F or W. D genes are given only for firm matches. Not all rows give a size; the values are once, few, many and, for expanded clones, a class.

v_gene	d_gene	abundance	j_gene	CDR3aa	CDR3nt
TRBV27	TRBD1	few	TRBJ2-5	CASRPGTGDYTQETQYF	TGTGCCAGCAGACCCGGGACAGGGGATTATACGCAAGAGACCCAGTACTTC
TRBV19	TRBD2	few	TRBJ2-3	CASRAGGRDTQYF	TGTGCCAGTAGAGCGGGGGGGCGGGATACGCAGTATTTT
TRBV4-1	TRBD2	few	TRBJ2-1	CASSPPALAGGRGQFF	TGCGCCAGCAGCCCACCCGCACTAGCGGGGGGGAGGGGGCAGTTCTTC
TRBV10-3	TRBD1	few	TRBJ2-2	CAISSATSGTGTGELFF	TGTGCCATCAGTTCCGCTACCTCCGGGACAGGGACCGGGGAGCTGTTTTTT
TRBV7-2	.	.	TRBJ2-5	CASSWGGETQYF	TGTGCCAGCAGCTGGGGAGGAGAGACCCAGTACTTC
TRBV9	TRBD2	.	TRBJ2-3	CASSAGTSLADTQYF	TGTGCCAGCAGCGCCGGGACTAGCTTAGCAGATACGCAGTATTTT
TRBV25-1	.	.	TRBJ2-3	CASSEGVANTDTQYF	TGTGCCAGCAGTGAAGGGGTAGCGAACACAGATACGCAGTATTTT
TRBV11-1	TRBD1	.	TRBJ1-4	CASSQGQEATNEKLFF	TGTGCCAGCAGCCAAGGACAGGAAGCAACTAATGAAAAACTGTTTTTT
TRBV1	.	.	TRBJ1-3	CTSSQDRAEGYGNTIYF	TGCACCAGCAGCCAAGATAGGGCAGAAGGGTATGGAAACACCATATATTTT
TRBV29-1	TRBD1	.	TRBJ2-1	CSAGTGSYNEQFF	TGCAGCGCCGGGACAGGCTCCTACAATGAGCAGTTCTTC
TRBV5-6	.	.	TRBJ1-2	CASSLPGLNYGYTF	TGTGCCAGCAGCTTACCAGGTCTTAACTATGGCTACACCTTC
TRBV6-6	.	.	TRBJ1-5	CASSYNLTPQHF	TGTGCCAGCAGTTACAACCTGACGCCCCAGCATTTT
TRBV5-4	.	.	TRBJ1-2	CASSLEGATYYGYTF	TGTGCCAGCAGCTTGGAAGGGGCAACCTACTATGGCTACACCTTC
TRBV30	.	few	TRBJ2-3	CAWTPGGGLADTQYF	TGTGCCTGGACCCCTGGGGGGGGGCTGGCAGATACGCAGTATTTT